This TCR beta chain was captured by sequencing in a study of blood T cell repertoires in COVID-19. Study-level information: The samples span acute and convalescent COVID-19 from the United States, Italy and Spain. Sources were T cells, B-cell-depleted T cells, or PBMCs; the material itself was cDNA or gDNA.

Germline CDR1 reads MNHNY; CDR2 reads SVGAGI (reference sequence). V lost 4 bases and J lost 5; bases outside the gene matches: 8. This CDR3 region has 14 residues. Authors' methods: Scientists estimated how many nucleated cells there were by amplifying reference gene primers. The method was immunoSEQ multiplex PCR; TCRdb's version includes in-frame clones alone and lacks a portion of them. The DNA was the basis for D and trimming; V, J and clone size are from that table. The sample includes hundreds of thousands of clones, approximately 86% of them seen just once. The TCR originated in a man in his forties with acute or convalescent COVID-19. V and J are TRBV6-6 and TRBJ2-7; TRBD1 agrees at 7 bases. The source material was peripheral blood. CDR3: CASSSAGGWNEQYF. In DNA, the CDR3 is TGTGCCAGCAGTTCTGCAGGGGGTTGGAACGAGCAGTACTTC.